This passage covers 32 T cell receptor beta chains from one sample sequenced in a study of blood T cells in healthy people across ages. The authors ran a second PCR of 7 to 11 cycles using a sample-barcoded 5' primer and a J-beta primer mix. Each CDR3 protein is one row after TCRdb ran MiXCR on the 5' RACE reads. The sample has hundreds of thousands of distinct CDR3 sequences, approximately 43% seen once; the top ten hold 20% to 25%. The material sequenced was blood. These TCRs come from a woman in her fifties or sixties in good health.

The gene calls are TRBV7-2 and TRBJ2-7; D uncertain. The length of the CDR3 is 12 residues. The V and J ends lost 1 base and 9 bases respectively, with 10 bases between them. Germline CDR1 SGHTA, CDR2 FQGNSA. The CDR3 sequence is CASSLGPSGQYF. The CDR3 nucleotides are TGTGCCAGCAGCTTAGGGCCCAGTGGGCAGTACTTC.

This clonotype was seen at least ten times. The chain is built from TRBV20-1 and TRBJ2-7; 8 nucleotides line up with TRBD1. Germline values: CDR1 DFQATT, CDR2 SNEGSKA (reference sequence). This CDR3 has 12 amino acids. The CDR3 DNA follows: TGCAGCGGACAGGGAAACTCCTACGAGCAGTACTTC. Translated: CSGQGNSYEQYF.

This clonotype was seen a handful of times. This rearrangement joins TRBV27 to TRBJ2-6; TRBD1 is a possible D gene (6 bases). This CDR3 region has 16 residues. The V and J ends lost 4 bases and 0 bases respectively, with 10 bases between them. Germline CDR1 reads MNHEY; CDR2 reads SMNVEV (reference sequence). Written as DNA, the CDR3 is TGTGCCAGCAGTTATGACAGGTTCTCTGGGGCCAACGTCCTGACTTTC. Translating gives CASSYDRFSGANVLTF.

V usage is TRBV5-1 and J usage is TRBJ2-5, with D unresolved. This CDR3 is built from 15 residues. CDR1 and CDR2 (germline): SGHRS, YFSETQ. Trimming stripped 4 bases from V and 11 bases from J, with 24 bases between. Here the CDR3 DNA reads TGCGCCAGCAGCCTGAAGACCGACAAGTACAATGAGCAGTACTTC. It specifies CASSLKTDKYNEQYF.

The table lists this clonotype with a few counts. V usage is TRBV9 and J usage is TRBJ2-5; maybe TRBD1 (6 bases). V lost 0 bases to trimming and J lost 1 base, with 13 bases between them. Germline CDR1 reads SGDLS; CDR2 reads YYNGEE. The CDR3 is 16 residues long. This CDR3 is CASSVGLRGTQETQYF. CDR3 in DNA: TGTGCCAGCAGCGTAGGTCTGAGGGGGACCCAAGAGACCCAGTACTTC.

This clonotype was counted once. An end of the junction does not agree with germline; a read error may underlie this. The chain employs TRBV6-2 or TRBV6-3 and TRBJ2-1; 7 nucleotides match TRBD2. The CDR3 contains 16 residues. The V gene's germline CDR1 is MNHEY and CDR2 SVGEGT. The CDR3 reads CASSSPGREPNNGQFF. The CDR3 region has the DNA TGTGCCAGCAGTTCCCCCGGGCGGGAGCCCAACAATGGGCAGTTCTTC.

The CDR3 region has the DNA TGTGCCAGCAGCTCCCTCCGGACTAGCGGTTACAATGAGCAGTTCTTC. The encoded protein is CASSSLRTSGYNEQFF. V and J are TRBV7-9 and TRBJ2-1; 10 nucleotides line up with TRBD2. Unmatched junction bases numbered 7, after V lost 4 bases and J lost 4 bases. Germline assignment: CDR1 SEHNR and CDR2 FQNEAQ (reference sequence). This CDR3 region has 16 residues.

The chain employs TRBV7-9 and TRBJ2-1; 11 positions match TRBD2. V shed 4 bases, J shed 5 bases, and the junction held 13 bases outside the gene matches. This CDR3 spans 18 amino acids. The germline gives CDR1 SEHNR, CDR2 FQNEAQ (reference sequence). CDR3 residues: CASSSQGSGRAQDNEQFF. CDR3 sequence (DNA): TGTGCCAGCAGCTCCCAAGGTAGCGGGAGGGCCCAGGACAATGAGCAGTTCTTC. Combining the CDR3 with reference TRBV7-9 and TRBJ2-1 gives the whole variable domain DTGVSQNPRHKITKRGQNVTFRCDPISEHNRLYWYRQTLGQGPEFLTYFQNEAQLEKSRLLSDRFSAERPKGSFSTLEIQRTEQGDSAMYLCASSSQGSGRAQDNEQFFGPGTRLTVL.

The rearrangement uses TRBV6-6 and TRBJ2-1, with 9 bases that match TRBD2. CDR1 and CDR2 (germline): MNHNY, SVGAGI (reference sequence). V lost 6 bases to trimming and J lost 8 bases; unmatched junction nucleotides: 8. CDR3 length equals 14 residues. CDR3 nucleotide sequence: TGTGCCAGCAGATTAGCGGGAGCATTACATGAGCAGTTCTTC. It specifies CASRLAGALHEQFF.

In its sample, this clonotype was seen many times. The V and J genes are TRBV25-1 and TRBJ2-5, with TRBD2 as a possible D gene (5 bases). CDR1 MGHDK and CDR2 SYGVNS come from the germline V gene. V lost 6 bases and J 5 bases, leaving 10 bases between the germline ends. CDR3 length: 12 amino acids. The CDR3 DNA reads TGTGCCAGCAGGACTACCCGGGAGACCCAGTACTTC. It translates to CASRTTRETQYF.

V and J are TRBV2 and TRBJ1-6, with 9 bases identical to TRBD1. Losses at the gene ends were 10 bases for V and 8 bases for J; bases not matched to a gene: 9. CDR1 is SNHLY and CDR2 is FYNNEI in the germline V gene. This CDR3 comprises 14 residues. The CDR3 nucleotides read TGTGCCACATACCGGGACAGGGTCGATTCACCCCTCCACTTT. This sequence encodes CATYRDRVDSPLHF.

This clonotype was seen only a few times. In DNA form, the CDR3 reads TGTGCCAGCACCCCGGTCAGGGGAGATACTGAAGCTTTCTTT. It specifies CASTPVRGDTEAFF. This sequence joins TRBV12-3 or TRBV12-4 and TRBJ1-1, with a weak D call TRBD1 (6 bases). V shed 7 bases and J shed 5 bases, with 17 bases lying between them. CDR3 length: 14 amino acids.

V and J are TRBV20-1 and TRBJ1-5; 7 bases agree with TRBD1. The CDR3 runs 14 residues. The J segment lost 4 bases and the V segment lost 5 bases, leaving 8 bases of the junction unmatched. The germline gives CDR1 DFQATT, CDR2 SNEGSKA (reference sequence). In DNA, the CDR3 is TGCAGTGCTCACCAACTACAGGGGAATCAGCCCCAGCATTTT. Translated, it gives CSAHQLQGNQPQHF.

This clonotype has only a few counts. The chain is built from TRBV24-1 and TRBJ2-1, with D unresolved. Trimming cost V 0 bases and J 6 bases, with 11 bases left between them. Germline lookup yields CDR1 KGHDR and CDR2 SFDVKD. CDR3 length equals 15 residues. In nucleotides, the CDR3 is TGTGCCACCAGTGATTTGGCAGTATCCCCCAATGAGCAGTTCTTC. Its protein is CATSDLAVSPNEQFF.

CDR3 protein: CASSLAQYEQYF. The CDR3 coding sequence is TGTGCCAGCAGTTTAGCACAATACGAGCAGTACTTC. This sequence joins TRBV12-3 or TRBV12-4 and TRBJ2-4; D not resolved. Judging by the DNA end, TRBJ2-7 fits better; the J call may be wrong. CDR3 length: 12 amino acids.

In its sample, this clonotype was seen a few times. The rearrangement uses TRBV27 and TRBJ2-1; D not resolved. The CDR3 is made up of 18 amino acids. Germline-derived CDR1 and CDR2 are MNHEY and SMNVEV (reference sequence). V was clipped by 0 bases and J by 4 bases, with 19 bases between them. CDR3 sequence reads: CASSLSTVGYKRYNEQFF. CDR3 DNA: TGTGCCAGCAGTTTATCCACAGTCGGATATAAGCGATACAATGAGCAGTTCTTC.

This clonotype was seen at least ten times. The rearrangement links TRBV6-5 to TRBJ2-7; perhaps TRBD2 as D (6 bases). CDR3 length equals 14 residues. V was trimmed by 2 bases and J by 1 base, leaving 9 bases between them. Germline values: CDR1 MNHEY, CDR2 SVGAGI. CDR3 residues: CASSYGGTSYEQYF. The CDR3 DNA sequence: TGTGCCAGCAGTTACGGCGGGACTTCCTACGAGCAGTACTTC.

This clonotype was detected a few times. This sequence joins TRBV6-4 and TRBJ1-5, with a possible D match to TRBD1 (5 bases). V dropped 7 bases and J dropped 9 bases, with 16 bases sitting between them. Germline CDR1 is MRHNA and CDR2 is SNTAGT. This CDR3 has 13 amino acids. The CDR3, as DNA: TGTGCCAGCACTTGGGGCCAGTGGGCGCCCCAGCATTTT. It codes for CASTWGQWAPQHF.

This chain uses TRBV5-1 with TRBJ2-5; 9 bases line up with TRBD2. CDR3 size: 16 residues. The germline gives CDR1 SGHRS, CDR2 YFSETQ. The V and J ends lost 1 base and 5 bases, in that order; junction bases with no gene match: 9. For the CDR3, the DNA is TGCGCCAGCAGCTTGAGTAGTAGCGGGGGTTTGGAGACCCAGTACTTC. Residues: CASSLSSSGGLETQYF.

For the CDR3, the DNA is TGTGCCAGCAGCCAGGCAGGGGAAATTTTCTACGAGCAGTACTTC. Protein sequence: CASSQAGEIFYEQYF. The J gene is TRBJ2-7, the V gene TRBV3-1; the D gene is possibly TRBD1 (6 bases). Germline V gene sequence: CDR1 LGHDT, CDR2 YNNKEL (reference sequence). The V end was cut by 3 bases, the J end by 3 bases, with 15 bases between. The CDR3 is 15 amino acids.

The rearrangement joins TRBV9 to TRBJ2-7, with a weak D call TRBD1 (7 bases). V was clipped by 0 bases and J by 2 bases, with 12 bases between them. CDR1 and CDR2 from the germline V gene are SGDLS and YYNGEE. CDR3 length: 15 amino acids. The CDR3 loop is CASSVGGRGAYEQYF. The CDR3 region has the DNA TGTGCCAGCAGCGTAGGAGGCAGGGGGGCCTACGAGCAGTACTTC.

The chain recombines TRBV3-1 with TRBJ1-2; 10 bases are a match to TRBD1. This CDR3 spans 15 amino acids. Germline V gives CDR1 LGHDT, CDR2 YNNKEL (reference sequence). The V gene end was trimmed by 5 bases and the J gene end by 8 bases; junction bases not matched to a gene: 11. DNA for the CDR3: TGTGCCAGCAGCTCCGGGACAGGGGTTGGGGGAGGCTACACCTTC. As protein: CASSSGTGVGGGYTF.

This chain connects TRBV5-1 to TRBJ2-7; 10 bases map to TRBD1. CDR3 length equals 15 residues. Per the germline V gene, CDR1 is SGHRS and CDR2 is YFSETQ. J lost 3 bases, V lost 5 bases, and 8 bases had no gene match. CDR3 protein: CASRSSGTGVYEQYF. The CDR3 nucleotides read TGCGCCAGCAGATCATCCGGGACAGGGGTCTACGAGCAGTACTTC.

V gene TRBV5-1 combines with J gene TRBJ2-7, with a weak D call TRBD1 (7 bases). Germline CDR1 is SGHRS and CDR2 is YFSETQ. The CDR3 runs to 15 residues. V lost 5 bases and J 7 bases, leaving 22 bases between the germline ends. The CDR3 coding sequence is TGCGCCAGCAGGGGGGCGGAGGGGGCGTACAATGAGCAGTACTTC. This gives the protein CASRGAEGAYNEQYF. Looking up the rest from reference TRBV5-1 and TRBJ2-7 gives the full variable domain: KAGVTQTPRYLIKTRGQQVTLSCSPISGHRSVSWYQQTPGQGLQFLFEYFSETQRNKGNFPGRFSGRQFSNSRSEMNVSTLELGDSALYLCASRGAEGAYNEQYFGPGTRLTVT.

The chain recombines TRBV12-3 or TRBV12-4 with TRBJ2-1; 8 positions agree with TRBD1. V gave up 5 bases and J gave up 5 bases; unmatched junction bases: 5. The CDR3 runs to 14 residues. The CDR3 here is CASSLQGVDNEQFF. In DNA, the CDR3 is TGTGCCAGCAGTCTACAGGGGGTCGACAATGAGCAGTTCTTC.

The chain is built from TRBV7-8 and TRBJ2-1, with 7 bases lining up with TRBD2. The assigned J gene may be wrong: the sequence end matches TRBJ2-7 better. CDR3 size: 15 residues. CDR1 is SGHVS, CDR2 FQNEAQ, per germline. The CDR3 region has the DNA TGTGCCAGCAGCCCCCCGGGAGGATTCTCCTACGAGCAGTACTTC. Its protein product is CASSPPGGFSYEQYF.

As to this clonotype: Since a much larger clone is just one base distant, this may be a read error. This sequence joins TRBV4-2 and TRBJ2-3; 7 bases map to TRBD2. CDR1 and CDR2 (germline): LGHNA, YNFKEQ. The CDR3 runs to 13 residues. In DNA form, the CDR3 reads TGTGCCAGCAGCCCTGGACTAGTAGATACGCGGTATTTT. Protein sequence: CASSPGLVDTRYF.

A word on this clonotype: A clone one base away is much larger, so this may be a read error. V usage is TRBV12-3 or TRBV12-4 and J usage is TRBJ1-2; D not certain. The CDR3 is made up of 12 amino acids. DNA for the CDR3: TGTGCCAGCAGTCAACAGAACTATGGCCACACCTTC. It codes for CASSQQNYGHTF.

V and J are TRBV3-1 and TRBJ2-3; TRBD2 matches at 9 bases. Per the germline V gene, CDR1 is LGHDT and CDR2 is YNNKEL (reference sequence). V dropped 7 bases and J dropped 6; count of bases not matched to a gene: 8. CDR3 length: 14 residues. The CDR3 DNA sequence: TGTGCCAGCAAAGGAGCGGGGGGCGGGGATACGCAGTATTTT. Its translation is CASKGAGGGDTQYF.

This clonotype occurred a few times. This chain joins TRBV21-1 and TRBJ2-5; the table's D call, TRBD2, was not checked against the DNA. TRBV21-1 corresponds to a pseudogene. The CDR3 length is 17 residues. The CDR3: CASSKATSGSLEETQYF. For the CDR3, the DNA is TGTGCCAGCAGCAAAGCCACTAGCGGGAGTTTAGAAGAGACCCAGTACTTC.

The chain combines TRBV6-2 or TRBV6-3 with TRBJ1-1; D unresolved. V shed 3 bases and J shed 0 bases, with 14 bases lying between them. Germline CDR1 is MNHEY and CDR2 is SVGEGT. This CDR3 is 16 amino acids long. In DNA, the CDR3 is TGTGCCAGCAGTTATGCCGGCGCTCGGATGAACACTGAAGCTTTCTTT. This codes for CASSYAGARMNTEAFF.

The rearrangement links TRBV11-2 to TRBJ1-4; a weak D match, TRBD1 (5 bases). This CDR3 has 14 amino acids. Between the trimmed V and J ends, which lost 6 bases and 6 bases, there was a span of 14 bases. The germline gives CDR1 SGHAT, CDR2 FQNNGV. In DNA, the CDR3 is TGTGCCAGCAGGAGACCGATCAGGGATGAAAAACTGTTTTTT. Translated: CASRRPIRDEKLFF.